The T cell receptor (beta chain) under discussion was sequenced for a study of T cell repertoires in cytomegalovirus infection. For the study at large: Use of recently identified HLA-C-restricted and well-studied HLA-B-restricted CMV epitopes was part of the study. From public TCR beta signatures came an indication of both CMV infection and matching HLA type.

TCRdb fed the reads into MiXCR, producing one record per CDR3 protein. The sample consists of around 800,000 distinct CDR3 sequences, approximately 29% of them appearing once. This clonotype occurred many times. Its antigen is undetermined. An end of the junction does not agree with germline; a read error may underlie this. Study observations and caveats: Predominance within the ex vivo response was attributable to HLA-C-restricted CMV-specific TCR beta clonotypes. Adding up the frequency of public TCR beta families identified people who carried CMV plus the relevant HLA.

CDR3 length equals 11 residues. CDR1 and CDR2 (germline): MGHRA, YSYEKL. The sample was cultured CD8+ T cells from PBMCs, taken from culture after CMV antigen stimulation. The chain links TRBV4-1 to TRBJ2-3; D unresolved. This sequence originates from a human donor in good health (CMV status not recorded). Some clones in this sample may be carry-over from other donors' samples. CDR3 nucleotide sequence: TGTGCCAGCAGCCAAGGGGATACGCAGTATTTT. Translation gives CASSQGDTQYF.